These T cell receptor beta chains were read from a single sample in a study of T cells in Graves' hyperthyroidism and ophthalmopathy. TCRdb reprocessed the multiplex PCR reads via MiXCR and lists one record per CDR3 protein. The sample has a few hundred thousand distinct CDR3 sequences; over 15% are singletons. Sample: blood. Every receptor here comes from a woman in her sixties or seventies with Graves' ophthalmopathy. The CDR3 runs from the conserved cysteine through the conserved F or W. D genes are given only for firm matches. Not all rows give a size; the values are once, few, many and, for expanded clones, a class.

CDR3 DNA: TGTGCCACCGGACAGGATGTATTTGGCTACACCTTC
CDR3 protein: CATGQDVFGYTF
clone size: many
D gene: TRBD1
V gene: TRBV7-2
J gene: TRBJ1-2

CDR3 DNA: TGCAGCGTTGGGCACGGACTCTCCTACAATGAGCAGTTCTTC
CDR3 protein: CSVGHGLSYNEQFF
clone size: many
D gene: NA
V gene: TRBV29-1
J gene: TRBJ2-1

CDR3 DNA: TGTGCCAGTAGTTGGGAGCTGAGCTCTGGAAACACCATATATTTT
CDR3 protein: CASSWELSSGNTIYF
clone size: NA
D gene: NA
V gene: TRBV19
J gene: TRBJ1-3

CDR3 DNA: TGTGCCACCAGTGATTCGTACAGGGATGAAGCTTTCTTT
CDR3 protein: CATSDSYRDEAFF
clone size: NA
D gene: NA
V gene: TRBV24-1
J gene: TRBJ1-1

CDR3 DNA: TGTGCCAGCAGTACGTTAGCGGGAGGGAGCTACAATGAGCAGTTCTTC
CDR3 protein: CASSTLAGGSYNEQFF
clone size: many
D gene: TRBD2
V gene: TRBV28
J gene: TRBJ2-1

CDR3 DNA: TGTGCCAGCTCACCACGTGGCACCGGGGAGCTGTTTTTT
CDR3 protein: CASSPRGTGELFF
clone size: many
D gene: NA
V gene: TRBV18
J gene: TRBJ2-2

CDR3 DNA: TGCAGTGCTAGAGATTGGAGCTATGGCTACACCTTC
CDR3 protein: CSARDWSYGYTF
clone size: NA
D gene: NA
V gene: TRBV20-1
J gene: TRBJ1-2

CDR3 DNA: TGTGCCAGTAGTATGCAACCTACCTACGAGCAGTACTTC
CDR3 protein: CASSMQPTYEQYF
clone size: few
D gene: NA
V gene: TRBV19
J gene: TRBJ2-7

CDR3 DNA: TGCGCCAGCAGCCAAGATTGGGGTATGTACCAGCCCCAGCATTTT
CDR3 protein: CASSQDWGMYQPQHF
clone size: many
D gene: NA
V gene: TRBV4-3
J gene: TRBJ1-5

CDR3 DNA: TGTGCCAGCAGCGCGCCGGGACTAGCGGGGGGGCCGTTGGAGACCCAGTACTTC
CDR3 protein: CASSAPGLAGGPLETQYF
clone size: NA
D gene: TRBD2
V gene: TRBV11-2
J gene: TRBJ2-5

CDR3 DNA: TGTGCCAGCAGCACTCGGGAGGGCCCCTACGAGCAGTACTTC
CDR3 protein: CASSTREGPYEQYF
clone size: many
D gene: TRBD2
V gene: TRBV7-9
J gene: TRBJ2-7

CDR3 DNA: TGCAGTGTCCTCAGCGGGGACATTCAGTACTTC
CDR3 protein: CSVLSGDIQYF
clone size: NA
D gene: TRBD2
V gene: TRBV29-1
J gene: TRBJ2-4

CDR3 DNA: TGTGCCAGCAGCTTAGAGCGGGCCGACTATGGCTACACCTTC
CDR3 protein: CASSLERADYGYTF
clone size: many
D gene: NA
V gene: TRBV7-9
J gene: TRBJ1-2

CDR3 DNA: TGTGCCAGCAGTTTACACCGGCGATACGAGCAGTACTTC
CDR3 protein: CASSLHRRYEQYF
clone size: many
D gene: NA
V gene: TRBV28
J gene: TRBJ2-7

CDR3 DNA: TGTGCCAGCAGTCCTCCCGGGACGAGAAATCAGCCCCAGCATTTT
CDR3 protein: CASSPPGTRNQPQHF
clone size: many
D gene: NA
V gene: TRBV28
J gene: TRBJ1-5

CDR3 DNA: TGTGCCAGCAGTCCCCGGACCGATAACACTGAAGCTTTCTTT
CDR3 protein: CASSPRTDNTEAFF
clone size: many
D gene: NA
V gene: TRBV6-2/TRBV6-3
J gene: TRBJ1-1

CDR3 DNA: TGTGCCAGCAGCCAAGTAGAGACCCAGTACTTC
CDR3 protein: CASSQVETQYF
clone size: few
D gene: NA
V gene: TRBV14
J gene: TRBJ2-5

CDR3 DNA: TGTGCCAGCAGTCCTAGCGGGGGCCTCCAAGAGACCCAGTACTTC
CDR3 protein: CASSPSGGLQETQYF
clone size: NA
D gene: TRBD2
V gene: TRBV27
J gene: TRBJ2-5

CDR3 DNA: TGTGCCAGCTCACCACCGCGGGGCGTTGGGGCCAACGTCCTGACTTTC
CDR3 protein: CASSPPRGVGANVLTF
clone size: many
D gene: NA
V gene: TRBV18
J gene: TRBJ2-6

CDR3 DNA: TGTGCCAGCTCACTTTGGGGGGCGCCCGGGGCCAACGTCCTGACTTTC
CDR3 protein: CASSLWGAPGANVLTF
clone size: NA
D gene: NA
V gene: TRBV18
J gene: TRBJ2-6

CDR3 DNA: TGTGCCATCAGTCCCGGGACAGGGAATCAGCCCCAGCATTTT
CDR3 protein: CAISPGTGNQPQHF
clone size: few
D gene: TRBD1
V gene: TRBV10-3
J gene: TRBJ1-5

CDR3 DNA: TGCGCCAGCAGCTTGCGATTAGCATCCGTGTCCCGCACAGATACGCAGTATTTT
CDR3 protein: CASSLRLASVSRTDTQYF
clone size: many
D gene: NA
V gene: TRBV5-1
J gene: TRBJ2-3

CDR3 DNA: TGCGCCAGCAGCCTGGACCCCCCGGACTCTAGCACAGATACGCAGTATTTT
CDR3 protein: CASSLDPPDSSTDTQYF
clone size: NA
D gene: NA
V gene: TRBV5-1
J gene: TRBJ2-3

CDR3 DNA: TGTGCCAGCAGTTGGGCAGGACCAAACACTGAAGCTTTCTTT
CDR3 protein: CASSWAGPNTEAFF
clone size: many
D gene: NA
V gene: TRBV6-2/TRBV6-3
J gene: TRBJ1-1

CDR3 DNA: TGTGCCAGCAGTTCCCGCCCCGGCAGTATGAATGAAAAACTGTTTTTT
CDR3 protein: CASSSRPGSMNEKLFF
clone size: many
D gene: NA
V gene: TRBV28
J gene: TRBJ1-4

CDR3 DNA: TGTGCCAGCGCCGTCTACGGGGGGGCGAACACCGGGGAGCTGTTTTTT
CDR3 protein: CASAVYGGANTGELFF
clone size: few
D gene: TRBD2
V gene: TRBV9
J gene: TRBJ2-2

CDR3 DNA: TGCGCCAGCAGCCCCGGGACCCGGAACACTGAAGCTTTCTTT
CDR3 protein: CASSPGTRNTEAFF
clone size: many
D gene: NA
V gene: TRBV5-1
J gene: TRBJ1-1

CDR3 DNA: TGTGCCAGCAGCACACAGGGGTACTACGAGCAGTACTTC
CDR3 protein: CASSTQGYYEQYF
clone size: many
D gene: TRBD1
V gene: TRBV16
J gene: TRBJ2-7

CDR3 DNA: TGTGCCAGCCGAAGTCGGGGCGGGGCGACCGGACGGCAGTTCTTC
CDR3 protein: CASRSRGGATGRQFF
clone size: NA
D gene: NA
V gene: TRBV14
J gene: TRBJ2-1

CDR3 DNA: TGTGCCAGCAGTTTAGGGGTAATGGGAACTAATGAAAAACTGTTTTTT
CDR3 protein: CASSLGVMGTNEKLFF
clone size: NA
D gene: NA
V gene: TRBV27
J gene: TRBJ1-4

CDR3 DNA: TGTGCCAGCAGCCCTGGACAGGGGGCATTCTATAATTCACCCCTCCACTTT
CDR3 protein: CASSPGQGAFYNSPLHF
clone size: many
D gene: TRBD1
V gene: TRBV11-2
J gene: TRBJ1-6

CDR3 DNA: TGTGCCAGCAGGGGGACAGGAAACACTGAAGCTTTCTTT
CDR3 protein: CASRGTGNTEAFF
clone size: few
D gene: TRBD1
V gene: TRBV6-1
J gene: TRBJ1-1

CDR3 DNA: TGCAGTGCTTACAACCGGGACAGGGATCTTGGCTACACCTTC
CDR3 protein: CSAYNRDRDLGYTF
clone size: many
D gene: TRBD1
V gene: TRBV20-1
J gene: TRBJ1-2

CDR3 DNA: TGTGCCAGCAGTTTTGGTCAGGGGATGAATCAGCCCCAGCATTTT
CDR3 protein: CASSFGQGMNQPQHF
clone size: many
D gene: NA
V gene: TRBV28
J gene: TRBJ1-5

CDR3 DNA: TGTGCCAGCTCACCCAGGGACAGGGGACGCGAGACCCAGTACTTC
CDR3 protein: CASSPRDRGRETQYF
clone size: NA
D gene: TRBD1
V gene: TRBV18
J gene: TRBJ2-5

CDR3 DNA: TGCGCCAGCAGCTTAGATCACGGTGGCGATACGCAGTATTTT
CDR3 protein: CASSLDHGGDTQYF
clone size: few
D gene: NA
V gene: TRBV5-1
J gene: TRBJ2-3

CDR3 DNA: TGTGCCAGCTCACCATCGGTCGACAGCTATGGCTACACCTTC
CDR3 protein: CASSPSVDSYGYTF
clone size: many
D gene: NA
V gene: TRBV18
J gene: TRBJ1-2

CDR3 DNA: TGTGCCAGCAGCGCAGGAGGGGGGGCGGTGGTTCGGACCCAGTACTTC
CDR3 protein: CASSAGGGAVVRTQYF
clone size: NA
D gene: NA
V gene: TRBV6-1
J gene: TRBJ2-5

CDR3 DNA: TGTGCCAGCAGCCCACAGGGACTAGCGGGAGACGAGCAGTACTTC
CDR3 protein: CASSPQGLAGDEQYF
clone size: many
D gene: TRBD2
V gene: TRBV7-9
J gene: TRBJ2-7

CDR3 DNA: TGTGCCAGCAGTTACTCGGGGGTTCTGTCCTACAATGAGCAGTTCTTC
CDR3 protein: CASSYSGVLSYNEQFF
clone size: few
D gene: NA
V gene: TRBV6-5
J gene: TRBJ2-1

CDR3 DNA: TGTGCCAGCAGGCTCATAGCGGGGGAGTACGAGCAGTACTTC
CDR3 protein: CASRLIAGEYEQYF
clone size: many
D gene: TRBD2
V gene: TRBV6-1
J gene: TRBJ2-7

CDR3 DNA: TGTGCCAGCAGCCAGGCAGGGAGGAACACTGAAGCTTTCTTT
CDR3 protein: CASSQAGRNTEAFF
clone size: many
D gene: NA
V gene: TRBV3-1
J gene: TRBJ1-1

CDR3 DNA: TGTGCCAGCATTCTCACCGGGACAGGGAAAGGCTACACCTTC
CDR3 protein: CASILTGTGKGYTF
clone size: NA
D gene: TRBD1
V gene: TRBV28
J gene: TRBJ1-2

CDR3 DNA: TGCGCCAGCAGCCAGGAGTACGTCGGAACAGATACGCAGTATTTT
CDR3 protein: CASSQEYVGTDTQYF
clone size: few
D gene: NA
V gene: TRBV4-3
J gene: TRBJ2-3

CDR3 DNA: TGTGCCATCAGTGGGGACTCTGGGGCCAACGTCCTGACTTTC
CDR3 protein: CAISGDSGANVLTF
clone size: NA
D gene: NA
V gene: TRBV10-3
J gene: TRBJ2-6

CDR3 DNA: TGTGCCAGCAGTTTTATGGTGAACACCGGGGAGCTGTTTTTT
CDR3 protein: CASSFMVNTGELFF
clone size: many
D gene: NA
V gene: TRBV27
J gene: TRBJ2-2

CDR3 DNA: TGTGCCAGCAGTCGGGAGAAATACGAGCAGTACTTC
CDR3 protein: CASSREKYEQYF
clone size: many
D gene: NA
V gene: TRBV6-1
J gene: TRBJ2-7

CDR3 DNA: TGTGCCAGCAGCACAAGGGGTCCGGGAGCGGGCAATGAGCAGTTCTTC
CDR3 protein: CASSTRGPGAGNEQFF
clone size: many
D gene: NA
V gene: TRBV7-2
J gene: TRBJ2-1

CDR3 DNA: TGTGCCAGCAGTTACGAAGGTGCTTCCTACAATGAGCAGTTCTTC
CDR3 protein: CASSYEGASYNEQFF
clone size: many
D gene: NA
V gene: TRBV6-5
J gene: TRBJ2-1

CDR3 DNA: TGTGCCAGCAGCTCGGATAGGACAGGGGGCGCGGGTGAAAAACTGTTTTTT
CDR3 protein: CASSSDRTGGAGEKLFF
clone size: few
D gene: TRBD1
V gene: TRBV5-8
J gene: TRBJ1-4

CDR3 DNA: TGCGCCAGCAGCCAAGAAGTTCCCTGGATCAGCGGGAGTTACGAGCAGTACTTC
CDR3 protein: CASSQEVPWISGSYEQYF
clone size: NA
D gene: TRBD2
V gene: TRBV4-3
J gene: TRBJ2-7

CDR3 DNA: TGTGCCAGCAGTTTAAGGACCCTCGGATATAGCAATCAGCCCCAGCATTTT
CDR3 protein: CASSLRTLGYSNQPQHF
clone size: many
D gene: NA
V gene: TRBV28
J gene: TRBJ1-5

CDR3 DNA: TGTGCCAGCAGGGTCAGGGCGGGGGGCACTGAAGCTTTCTTT
CDR3 protein: CASRVRAGGTEAFF
clone size: many
D gene: NA
V gene: TRBV5-8
J gene: TRBJ1-1

CDR3 DNA: TGCGCCAGCAGCTTCACACGACTGGAGCTGTTTTTT
CDR3 protein: CASSFTRLELFF
clone size: NA
D gene: NA
V gene: TRBV5-1
J gene: TRBJ2-2